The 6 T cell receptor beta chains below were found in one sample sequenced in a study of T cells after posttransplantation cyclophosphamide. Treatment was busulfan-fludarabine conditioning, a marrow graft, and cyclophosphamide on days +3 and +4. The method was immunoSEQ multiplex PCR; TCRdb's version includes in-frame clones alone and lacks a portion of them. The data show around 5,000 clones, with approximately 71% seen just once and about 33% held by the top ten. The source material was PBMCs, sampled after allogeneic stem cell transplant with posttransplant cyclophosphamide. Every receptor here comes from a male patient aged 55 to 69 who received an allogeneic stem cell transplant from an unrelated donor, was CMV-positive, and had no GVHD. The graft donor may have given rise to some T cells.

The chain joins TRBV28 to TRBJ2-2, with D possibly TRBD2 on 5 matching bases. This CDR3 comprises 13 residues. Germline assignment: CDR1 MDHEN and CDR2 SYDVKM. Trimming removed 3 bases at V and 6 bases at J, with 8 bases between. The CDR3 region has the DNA TGTGCCAGCAGTTTGGAGGTGGCCGGGGAGCTGTTTTTT. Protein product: CASSLEVAGELFF.

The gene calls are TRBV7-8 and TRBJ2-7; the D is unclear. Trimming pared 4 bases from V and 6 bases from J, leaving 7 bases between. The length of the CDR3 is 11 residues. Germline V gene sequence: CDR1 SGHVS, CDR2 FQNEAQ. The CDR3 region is CASSSSGEQYF. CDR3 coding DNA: TGTGCCAGCAGCTCTAGTGGCGAGCAGTACTTC. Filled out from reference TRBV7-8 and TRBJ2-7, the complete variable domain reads GAGVSQSPRYKVAKRGQDVALRCDPISGHVSLFWYQQALGQGPEFLTYFQNEAQLDKSGLPSDRFFAERPEGSVSTLKIQRTQQEDSAVYLCASSSSGEQYFGPGTRLTVT.

CDR3 DNA: TGTGCCAGCAGCGGGACAGGGGGTGAAAAACTGTTTTTT. It specifies CASSGTGGEKLFF. The rearrangement links TRBV28 to TRBJ1-4; 11 bases match TRBD1. With 6 bases clipped from V and 7 bases from J, the junction kept 1 base outside the gene matches. CDR3 length: 13 amino acids. CDR1 and CDR2 from the germline V gene are MDHEN and SYDVKM.

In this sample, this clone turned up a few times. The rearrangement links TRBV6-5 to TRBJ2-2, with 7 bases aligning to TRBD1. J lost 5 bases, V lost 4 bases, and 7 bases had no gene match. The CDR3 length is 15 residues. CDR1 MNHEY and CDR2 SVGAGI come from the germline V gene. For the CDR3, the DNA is TGTGCCAGCAGTTCAATTATACAGGGGACCGGGGAGCTGTTTTTT. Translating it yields CASSSIIQGTGELFF.

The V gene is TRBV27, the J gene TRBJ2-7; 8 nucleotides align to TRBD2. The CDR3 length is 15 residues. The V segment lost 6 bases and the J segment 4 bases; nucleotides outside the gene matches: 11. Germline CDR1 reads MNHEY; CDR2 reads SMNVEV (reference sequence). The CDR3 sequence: CASSRLAGPFYEQYF. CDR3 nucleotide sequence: TGTGCCAGCAGCCGGTTAGCGGGACCATTTTACGAGCAGTACTTC.

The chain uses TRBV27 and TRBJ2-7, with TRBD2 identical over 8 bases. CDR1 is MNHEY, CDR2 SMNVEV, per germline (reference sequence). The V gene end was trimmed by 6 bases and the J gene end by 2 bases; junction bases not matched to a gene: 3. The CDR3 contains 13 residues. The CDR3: CASRAGGTYEQYF. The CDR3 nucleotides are TGTGCCAGCAGGGCGGGGGGAACCTACGAGCAGTACTTC.